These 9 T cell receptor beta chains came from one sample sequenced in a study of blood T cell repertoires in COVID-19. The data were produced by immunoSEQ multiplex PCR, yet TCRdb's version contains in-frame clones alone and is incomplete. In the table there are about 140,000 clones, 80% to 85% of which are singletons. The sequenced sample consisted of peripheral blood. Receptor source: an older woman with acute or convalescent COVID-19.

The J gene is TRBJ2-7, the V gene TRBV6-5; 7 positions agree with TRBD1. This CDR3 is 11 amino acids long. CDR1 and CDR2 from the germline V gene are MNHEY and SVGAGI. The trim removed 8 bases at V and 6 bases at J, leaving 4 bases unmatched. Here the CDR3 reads CASPRGSEQYF. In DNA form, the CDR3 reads TGTGCCAGCCCCAGGGGGTCCGAGCAGTACTTC.

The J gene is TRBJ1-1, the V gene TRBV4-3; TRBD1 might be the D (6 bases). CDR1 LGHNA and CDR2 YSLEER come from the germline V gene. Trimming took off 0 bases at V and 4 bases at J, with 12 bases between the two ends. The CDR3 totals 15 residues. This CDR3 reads CASSQDGQGSTEAFF. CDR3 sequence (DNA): TGCGCCAGCAGCCAAGATGGGCAGGGGTCCACTGAAGCTTTCTTT.

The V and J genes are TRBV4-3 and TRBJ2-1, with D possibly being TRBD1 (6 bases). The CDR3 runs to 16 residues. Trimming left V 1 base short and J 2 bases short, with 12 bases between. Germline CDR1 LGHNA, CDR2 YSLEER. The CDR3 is CASSQAQGNPYNEQFF. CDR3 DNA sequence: TGCGCCAGCAGCCAAGCACAGGGCAACCCCTACAATGAGCAGTTCTTC.

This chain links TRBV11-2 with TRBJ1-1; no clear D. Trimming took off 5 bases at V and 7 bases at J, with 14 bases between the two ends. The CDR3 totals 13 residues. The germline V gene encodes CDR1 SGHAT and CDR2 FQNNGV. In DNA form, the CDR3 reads TGTGCCAGCAGCCGCCCCGGGGTGATTGAAGCTTTCTTT. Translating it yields CASSRPGVIEAFF.

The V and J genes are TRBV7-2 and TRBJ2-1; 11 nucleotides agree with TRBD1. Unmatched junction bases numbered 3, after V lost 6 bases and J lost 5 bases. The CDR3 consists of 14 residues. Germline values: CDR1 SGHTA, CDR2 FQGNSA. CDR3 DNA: TGTGCCAGCAGAACGGGACAGGGGGACAATGAGCAGTTCTTC. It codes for CASRTGQGDNEQFF.

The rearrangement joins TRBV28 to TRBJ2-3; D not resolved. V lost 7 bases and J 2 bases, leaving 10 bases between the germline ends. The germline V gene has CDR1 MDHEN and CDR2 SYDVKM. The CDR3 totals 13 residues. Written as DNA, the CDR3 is TGTGCCAGCAACCTAGGTGCCACAGATACGCAGTATTTT. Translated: CASNLGATDTQYF.

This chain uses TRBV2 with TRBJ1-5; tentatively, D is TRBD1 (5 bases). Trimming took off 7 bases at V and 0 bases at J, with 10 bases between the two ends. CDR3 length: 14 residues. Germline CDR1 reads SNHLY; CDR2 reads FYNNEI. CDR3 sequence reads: CASKPGISNQPQHF. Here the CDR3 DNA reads TGTGCCAGCAAGCCAGGGATTAGCAATCAGCCCCAGCATTTT.

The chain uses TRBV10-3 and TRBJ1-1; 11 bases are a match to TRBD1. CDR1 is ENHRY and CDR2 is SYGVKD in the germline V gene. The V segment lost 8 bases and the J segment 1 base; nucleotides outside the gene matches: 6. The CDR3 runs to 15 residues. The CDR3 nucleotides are TGTGCCATCGCCGGGACAGGGGGTCCGAACACTGAAGCTTTCTTT. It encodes CAIAGTGGPNTEAFF.

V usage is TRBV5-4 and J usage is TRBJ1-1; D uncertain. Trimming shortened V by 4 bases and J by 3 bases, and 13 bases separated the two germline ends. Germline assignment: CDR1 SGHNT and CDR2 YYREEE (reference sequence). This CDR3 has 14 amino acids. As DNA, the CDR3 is TGTGCCAGCAGCCCGAGGAGGGATTACACTGAAGCTTTCTTT. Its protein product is CASSPRRDYTEAFF.